These T cell receptor beta chains were read from a single sample in a study of T cell responses to AZD1222 COVID-19 vaccine. Only in-frame clones appear in the TCRdb table, and some are missing; sequencing was by immunoSEQ multiplex PCR. The sample lists 150,000 or so clones; around 90% were seen once. Sequencing used peripheral blood, obtained on day 0 of AZD1222 vaccination. These TCRs come from an adult in good health. Both conserved end residues are part of each CDR3. The D gene is left open where the match is weak. Clone size appears in some rows only: once, few, many, or a class for an expanded clone.

j_call v_call clone_size d_call cdr3_aa cdr3_nt
TRBJ1-6 TRBV7-2 . . CASSLIVGLSSPLHF TGTGCCAGCAGCTTAATAGTAGGACTAAGCTCACCCCTCCACTTT
TRBJ1-1 TRBV30 . . CAWSPGHTEAFF TGTGCCTGGAGCCCAGGGCACACTGAAGCTTTCTTT
TRBJ2-5 TRBV7-3 . TRBD2 CASSLGTSGQETQYF TGTGCCAGCAGCTTAGGGACTAGCGGTCAAGAGACCCAGTACTTC
TRBJ2-2 TRBV6-1 medium-sized TRBD1 CASSGPGQGDTGELFF TGTGCCAGCAGTGGGCCGGGACAGGGAGACACCGGGGAGCTGTTTTTT
TRBJ1-1 TRBV3-1/TRBV3-2 . . CASSQGGTSEAFF TGTGCCAGCAGCCAAGGCGGAACATCTGAAGCTTTCTTT
TRBJ1-1 TRBV19 . . CASRGRGLPTEAFF TGTGCCAGCCGGGGACGGGGGCTTCCTACTGAAGCTTTCTTT
TRBJ1-2 TRBV28 . . CASSPLVSYGYTF TGTGCCAGCAGTCCGCTGGTATCCTATGGCTACACCTTC
TRBJ1-4 TRBV3-1/TRBV3-2 . . CASSRRGSNEKLFF TGTGCCAGCAGCCGTAGGGGGTCTAATGAAAAACTGTTTTTT
TRBJ2-1 TRBV4-3 . . CASSQRGARSSYNEQFF TGCGCCAGCAGCCAACGGGGTGCACGGAGCTCCTACAATGAGCAGTTCTTC
TRBJ1-1 TRBV27 once . CASKAGTNTEAFF TGTGCCAGCAAGGCAGGCACGAACACTGAAGCTTTCTTT